This T cell receptor (beta chain) was sequenced for a study of Siglec-9 on CD8 T cells in melanoma. Study outcomes and limitations: An effector memory CD8+ T-cell subset seemingly accumulating in melanoma was reportedly marked and regulated by Siglec-9.

This CDR3 has 16 residues. The junction had 8 bases not matched to a gene; V was cut back by 3 bases and J by 5 bases. Germline CDR1 reads MNHEY; CDR2 reads SMNVEV (reference sequence). Assay used: immunoSEQ multiplex PCR; TCRdb lists only in-frame clones, some missing. The sample has around 29,000 clones; 75% to 85% are singletons. A note on this clone: Its antigen remains unidentified.

V and J are TRBV27 and TRBJ2-5, with 11 nucleotides matching TRBD2. The sequencing input was Siglec-9- CD8+ T cells sorted from blood. This TCR derives from a human donor in good health. The CDR3 DNA reads as TGTGCCAGCAGTTTGAGTAGCGGGAGGGCCGGTGAGACCCAGTACTTC. It specifies CASSLSSGRAGETQYF.